This TCR beta chain came from a study of shared clonotypes between healthy human individuals. Overall study findings and caveats: Sorted-subset sequencing was shown by rarefaction to be incomplete despite large depth. Generally, estimated richness proved larger in naive subsets than it did in memory subsets.

As to this clone: Its antigen is as yet unknown.

Sorted-subset replicate PCR reactions were performed with 200 ng DNA, corresponding to tens of thousands of T cell genomes. Clones were read by immunoSEQ multiplex PCR, and TCRdb kept only the in-frame ones, dropping some. The top ten hold 0.9% to 1.3% of the sample, which has around 2,000,000 clones, approximately 94% seen once. This CDR3 is 15 amino acids long. Germline CDR1 GTSNPN, CDR2 SVGIG (reference sequence). V trimming: 5 bases; J trimming: 1 base; junction bases outside the gene matches: 6. As defined, naive CD8 cells were CD45RO-negative and positively selected for CCR7, with terminally differentiated effector memory CD45RA+ cells excluded. The study drew its donors from healthy HIV-negative adults without recent acute infections or vaccinations.

This chain links TRBV30 with TRBJ2-3; 10 bases map to TRBD2. The sequence was obtained from a man aged 18 to 29 in good health. The sequenced material came from naive CD8+ T cells sorted from blood. In DNA form, the CDR3 reads TGTGCCTGGGTGAGCGGGGGGGCCCGCACAGATACGCAGTATTTT. It translates to CAWVSGGARTDTQYF.